This T cell receptor beta chain was identified during a study of blood T cell repertoires in COVID-19. The data were produced by immunoSEQ multiplex PCR, yet TCRdb's version contains in-frame clones alone and is incomplete. The sample lists around 160,000 clones; just under 90% were seen once. The CDR3 contains 15 residues. CDR1 KGHSH and CDR2 LQKENI come from the germline V gene. Trimming removed 6 bases from V and 2 bases from J, with 14 bases in between. This clonotype originated in a woman in her sixties or seventies with COVID-19, enrolled during active disease. Sequencing was carried out using peripheral blood. The gene calls are TRBV18 and TRBJ1-5, with D perhaps matching TRBD1 (6 bases). The CDR3 loop reads CASSPTGSGNQPQHF. CDR3 in DNA: TGTGCCAGCTCGCCCACAGGGAGTGGCAATCAGCCCCAGCATTTT.